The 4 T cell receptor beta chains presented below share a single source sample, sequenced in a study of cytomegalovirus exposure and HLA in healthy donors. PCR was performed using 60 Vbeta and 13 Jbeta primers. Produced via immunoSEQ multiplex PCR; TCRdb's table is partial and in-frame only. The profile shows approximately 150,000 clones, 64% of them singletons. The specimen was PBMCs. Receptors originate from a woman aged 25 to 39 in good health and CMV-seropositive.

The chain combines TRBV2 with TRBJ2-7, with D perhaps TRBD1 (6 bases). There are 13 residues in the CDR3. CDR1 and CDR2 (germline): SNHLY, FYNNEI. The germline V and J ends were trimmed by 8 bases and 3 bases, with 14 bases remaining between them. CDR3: CASGTGTNYEQYF. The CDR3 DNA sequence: TGTGCCAGCGGAACCGGGACAAACTACGAGCAGTACTTC.

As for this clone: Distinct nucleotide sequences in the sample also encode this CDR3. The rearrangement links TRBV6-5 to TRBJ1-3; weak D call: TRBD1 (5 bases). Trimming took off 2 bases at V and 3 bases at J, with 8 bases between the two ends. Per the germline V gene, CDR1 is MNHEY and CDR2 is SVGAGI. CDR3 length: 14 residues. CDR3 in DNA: TGTGCCAGCAGTTACGGGCAGGGTGGAAACACCATATATTTT. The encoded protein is CASSYGQGGNTIYF.

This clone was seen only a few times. The CDR3 nucleotides read TGTGCCATCAGCCTAGGGACAGGGGACACTGAAGCTTTCTTT. It is translated as CAISLGTGDTEAFF. The V and J genes are TRBV10-3 and TRBJ1-1; TRBD1 matches 10 bases. After removal of 6 bases from V and 3 bases from J, the junction contained 4 bases not matched to a gene. Germline-derived CDR1 and CDR2 are ENHRY and SYGVKD. This CDR3 comprises 14 residues.

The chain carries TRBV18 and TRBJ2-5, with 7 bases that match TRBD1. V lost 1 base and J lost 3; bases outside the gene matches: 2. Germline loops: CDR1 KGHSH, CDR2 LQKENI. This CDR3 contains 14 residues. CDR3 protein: CASSPRDREETQYF. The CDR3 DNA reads TGTGCCAGCTCACCACGGGACAGAGAAGAGACCCAGTACTTC.